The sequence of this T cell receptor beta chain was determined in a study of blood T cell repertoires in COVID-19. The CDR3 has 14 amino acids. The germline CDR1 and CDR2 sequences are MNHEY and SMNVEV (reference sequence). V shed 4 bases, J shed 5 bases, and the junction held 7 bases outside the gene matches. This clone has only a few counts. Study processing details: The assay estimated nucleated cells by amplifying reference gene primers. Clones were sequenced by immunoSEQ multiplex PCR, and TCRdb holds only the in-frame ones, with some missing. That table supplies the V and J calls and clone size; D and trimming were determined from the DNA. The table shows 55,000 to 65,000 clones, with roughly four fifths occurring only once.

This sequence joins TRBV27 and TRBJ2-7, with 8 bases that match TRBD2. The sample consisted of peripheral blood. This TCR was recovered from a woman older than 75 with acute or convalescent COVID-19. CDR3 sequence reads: CASSSLAGVNEQYF. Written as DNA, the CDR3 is TGTGCCAGCAGTTCGCTAGCGGGTGTTAACGAGCAGTACTTC.